These 18 T cell receptor beta chains share one sample of origin, sequenced in a study of T cells after posttransplantation cyclophosphamide (dated by TCRdb to about 2016). Receptors were amplified or captured by the immunoSEQ multiplex PCR assay. TCRdb's version of the immuneACCESS table is confined to in-frame rearrangements and falls short of the full clone set. An unresolved V gene accounts for under half of the shortfall where checked; the remainder is of unknown origin. The sample table holds some 53,000 clones, of which 85% to 90% were seen once. The ten top clones hold about 2.7% of the sample. Sequenced material: PBMCs. The receptors stem from a man aged 25-40 years with a blood cancer, CMV-positive, and with a related stem cell donor.

The chain uses TRBV9 and TRBJ2-1; the D gene is possibly TRBD2 (6 bases). The V end was cut by 3 bases, the J end by 3 bases, with 10 bases between. From germline, CDR1 is SGDLS and CDR2 YYNGEE. The length of the CDR3 is 14 residues. CDR3 region: CASSGRGFYNEQFF. Here the CDR3 DNA reads TGTGCCAGCAGCGGGCGGGGCTTCTACAATGAGCAGTTCTTC.

The chain uses TRBV28 and TRBJ2-7; the D gene is possibly TRBD1 (5 bases). Germline CDR1 is MDHEN and CDR2 is SYDVKM. The CDR3 spans 13 residues. With 6 bases removed from V and 0 bases from J, the gap between germline ends came to 9 bases. The CDR3 loop reads CASSRDSSYEQYF. In DNA form, the CDR3 reads TGTGCCAGCAGCCGTGACAGCTCCTACGAGCAGTACTTC.

CDR3 region: CASSLPLTGGRTEAFF. CDR3 nucleotide sequence: TGTGCCAGCAGCTTACCTCTGACAGGGGGCAGGACTGAAGCTTTCTTT. The J gene is TRBJ1-1, the V gene TRBV5-5, with 10 nucleotides matching TRBD1. The germline CDR1 and CDR2 sequences are SGHKS and YYEKEE (reference sequence). V was clipped by 2 bases and J by 5 bases; unmatched bases: 9. There are 16 residues in the CDR3.

The genes are TRBV27 and TRBJ2-1; D is unclear. Trimming took 2 bases from V and 3 from J, leaving 8 bases between them. The germline CDR1 and CDR2 sequences are MNHEY and SMNVEV (reference sequence). This CDR3 region has 14 residues. The CDR3 spells CASSLNGLYNEQFF. The CDR3 DNA sequence: TGTGCCAGCAGTTTAAATGGGCTCTACAATGAGCAGTTCTTC.

CDR3 DNA: TGTGCCAGCAGCTACGAGGCGAACACCGGGGAGCTGTTTTTT. Its protein is CASSYEANTGELFF. The rearrangement uses TRBV7-3 and TRBJ2-2, with no clear D. This CDR3 has 14 residues. V lost 4 bases and J lost 0, with 6 bases in between. Germline V CDR1 and CDR2: SGHTA, FQGTGA.

V and J are TRBV28 and TRBJ2-4; possibly TRBD2 for D (5 bases). V dropped 4 bases and J dropped 0 bases, with 7 bases sitting between them. The germline V gene encodes CDR1 MDHEN and CDR2 SYDVKM. The CDR3 length is 14 residues. The DNA for the CDR3 is TGTGCCAGCAGTTGGGCGGGAGCCAAAAACATTCAGTACTTC. Protein product: CASSWAGAKNIQYF. Drawing the rest from reference TRBV28 and TRBJ2-4, the complete variable domain is DVKVTQSSRYLVKRTGEKVFLECVQDMDHENMFWYRQDPGLGLRLIYFSYDVKMKEKGDIPEGYSVSREKKERFSLILESASTNQTSMYLCASSWAGAKNIQYFGAGTRLSVL.

V and J are TRBV20-1 and TRBJ2-7, with D possibly matching TRBD1 (5 bases). This CDR3 spans 11 amino acids. V was cut by 6 bases and J by 4 bases, with 10 bases left in between. Germline V gives CDR1 DFQATT, CDR2 SNEGSKA (reference sequence). CDR3 residues: CSATRGYEQYF. The CDR3 region has the DNA TGCAGTGCGACAAGGGGTTACGAGCAGTACTTC.

The chain combines TRBV30 with TRBJ2-1; 13 positions match TRBD2. This CDR3 is built from 15 residues. Germline CDR1 GTSNPN, CDR2 SVGIG (reference sequence). J lost 6 bases, V lost 3 bases, and 5 bases had no gene match. The CDR3 sequence is CAWSPGLAGINEQFF. The DNA of the CDR3 is TGTGCCTGGAGCCCGGGACTAGCGGGAATCAATGAGCAGTTCTTC.

This chain joins TRBV4-2 and TRBJ1-3; D is undetermined. Germline V gene lookup returns CDR1 LGHNA and CDR2 YNFKEQ. The V end lost 3 bases, the J end lost 3 bases, and 3 bases lay between the germline ends. The CDR3 length is 12 residues. CDR3 nucleotide sequence: TGTGCCAGCAGCCAGTATGGAAACACCATATATTTT. It encodes CASSQYGNTIYF.

The gene calls are TRBV9 and TRBJ2-1; 7 bases map to TRBD2. The ends lost 4 bases at V and 2 bases at J; junction bases unmatched: 6. Germline V gene lookup returns CDR1 SGDLS and CDR2 YYNGEE. This CDR3 comprises 15 residues. The CDR3 loop reads CASSPAGSTYNEQFF. The DNA of the CDR3 is TGTGCCAGCAGCCCAGCGGGATCAACCTACAATGAGCAGTTCTTC.

The chain couples TRBV6-1 to TRBJ2-5; possibly TRBD1 for D (6 bases). The end of the DNA aligns better with TRBJ2-7, so the J call may be wrong. From germline, CDR1 is MNHNS and CDR2 SASEGT. CDR3 length: 13 residues. The CDR3 DNA follows: TGTGCCAGCACCCGGGACACGTCCTACGAGCAGTACTTC. Translating gives CASTRDTSYEQYF.

V is TRBV28 and J is TRBJ2-3, with TRBD1 identical over 9 bases. The CDR3 sequence is 15 residues long. The germline gives CDR1 MDHEN, CDR2 SYDVKM. After removal of 2 bases from V and 9 bases from J, the junction contained 9 bases not matched to a gene. This CDR3 reads CASSLPGTGGRTQYF. The CDR3 DNA reads as TGTGCCAGCAGTTTACCAGGAACAGGGGGCAGGACGCAGTATTTT.

J is TRBJ2-7 and V is TRBV14, with D possibly matching TRBD1 (6 bases). V lost 4 bases and J lost 0, with 10 bases in between. The CDR3 runs 14 residues. Germline V gives CDR1 SGHDN, CDR2 FVKESK. CDR3 residues: CASSLRDNSYEQYF. The DNA of the CDR3 is TGTGCCAGCAGCCTCCGGGACAACTCCTACGAGCAGTACTTC.

This chain joins TRBV19 and TRBJ2-1, with 10 positions matching TRBD2. With V trimmed by 5 bases and J by 6 bases, 7 bases remained unmatched. The CDR3 loop spans 15 amino acids. Looked up from germline, CDR1 is LNHDA and CDR2 is SQIVND (reference sequence). CDR3 sequence (DNA): TGTGCCAGTAGTCTGAGCGGGAGGGCGGGCAATGAGCAGTTCTTC. Translating it yields CASSLSGRAGNEQFF.

The chain combines TRBV15 with TRBJ2-1; 10 bases agree with TRBD2. After removal of 2 bases from V and 4 bases from J, the junction contained 5 bases not matched to a gene. This CDR3 has 16 amino acids. Germline V gene sequence: CDR1 LNHNV, CDR2 YYDKDF (reference sequence). CDR3 coding DNA: TGTGCCACCAGCAGATACAGCGGGAGGGAATACAATGAGCAGTTCTTC. This gives the protein CATSRYSGREYNEQFF.

J is TRBJ1-5 and V is TRBV30; possibly TRBD1 for D (5 bases). Trimming removed 1 base at V and 3 bases at J, with 16 bases between. The CDR3 sequence is 16 residues long. Looked up from germline, CDR1 is GTSNPN and CDR2 is SVGIG (reference sequence). The CDR3 DNA follows: TGTGCCTGGAGTGCTGCCGGGACTTTCACCAATCAGCCCCAGCATTTT. Translated: CAWSAAGTFTNQPQHF. Full variable domain (missing parts from reference TRBV30 and TRBJ1-5): SQTIHQWPATLVQPVGSPLSLECTVEGTSNPNLYWYRQAAGRGLQLLFYSVGIGQISSEVPQNLSASRPQDRQFILSSKKLLLSDSGFYLCAWSAAGTFTNQPQHFGDGTRLSIL.

The V and J genes are TRBV11-3 and TRBJ2-7; 10 bases line up with TRBD2. The CDR3 is made up of 15 amino acids. V trimming: 5 bases; J trimming: 0 bases; junction bases outside the gene matches: 4. CDR1 is SGHNT, CDR2 YENEEA, per germline. CDR3 loop: CASSGSGRSSYEQYF. The CDR3 nucleotides are TGTGCCAGCAGCGGTAGCGGGAGGAGCTCCTACGAGCAGTACTTC.

The V gene is TRBV29-1, the J gene TRBJ1-1; TRBD1 is a possible D gene (5 bases). Trimming shortened V by 5 bases and J by 1 base, and 8 bases separated the two germline ends. The CDR3 is made up of 12 amino acids. Germline CDR1 and CDR2: SQVTM and ANQGSEA. CDR3 nucleotides: TGCAGCGTTTATAGGGGGAACACTGAAGCTTTCTTT. Translating gives CSVYRGNTEAFF. Using reference TRBV29-1 and TRBJ1-1 for the parts outside the CDR3, the full variable domain is SAVISQKPSRDICQRGTSLTIQCQVDSQVTMMFWYRQQPGQSLTLIATANQGSEATYESGFVIDKFPISRPNLTFSTLTVSNMSPEDSSIYLCSVYRGNTEAFFGQGTRLTVV.